This TCR beta chain emerged from a study of shared clonotypes between healthy human individuals. The study, taken as a whole, reports: Apart from blood, nothing was sampled; tissue repertoires likely differ.

Method: immunoSEQ multiplex PCR; TCRdb's copy keeps in-frame clones and lacks some. Of some 2,000,000 clones detected, 90% to 97% appear once; the ten largest clones hold roughly 0.13%. V was clipped by 11 bases and J by 2 bases; unmatched bases: 7. Germline V lookup: CDR1 MNHEY, CDR2 SVGAGI. The CDR3 consists of 13 residues. Nashville, Tennessee was home to all donors, each a Caucasian adult. Naive CD4+ cells were CD45RA-selected; the remaining cells were memory. Turning to this clone: What it binds is not known.

The V gene is TRBV6-5, the J gene TRBJ2-5; 8 nucleotides match TRBD2. The sample taken for sequencing was naive CD4+ T cells sorted from blood. Sample subset: CD45RA+ positively selected. This TCR derives from a man between 18 and 35 years old in good health. The CDR3 region is CASWRGVQETQYF. The CDR3 DNA is TGTGCCTCCTGGCGGGGGGTACAAGAGACCCAGTACTTC.